The rows below give T cell receptor beta chains drawn from one sample of a study of blood T cell repertoires in COVID-19. Using immunoSEQ multiplex PCR, the repertoire was profiled, and TCRdb retains in-frame clones only, with some absent. Of about 230,000 clones in the sample, roughly 84% were seen once. Sample: peripheral blood. These receptors originate from a woman aged 50 to 60 with acute or convalescent COVID-19. Each CDR3 is given with its conserved first and last residue. The D gene is left open where the match is weak. The size entry is marked missing in some rows and otherwise reads once, few, many or a size class.

V	D	size	J	CDR3	DNA
TRBV5-1	TRBD2	.	TRBJ2-7	CASRLGGTSGNEQYF	TGCGCCAGCAGGTTGGGCGGGACTAGCGGGAACGAGCAGTACTTC
TRBV20-1	.	.	TRBJ2-1	CSPRQYNEQFF	TGCAGCCCAAGACAGTACAATGAGCAGTTCTTC
TRBV30	.	.	TRBJ2-3	CAWGLGASGTDTQYF	TGTGCCTGGGGCTTGGGGGCGTCAGGCACAGATACGCAGTATTTT
TRBV7-9	.	.	TRBJ1-1	CASSHGQRRNTEAFF	TGTGCCAGCAGCCACGGACAGAGAAGGAACACTGAAGCTTTCTTT
TRBV28	.	.	TRBJ2-2	CASSLVGGPVVKGRNTGELFF	TGTGCCAGCAGTTTAGTAGGGGGACCGGTAGTAAAGGGTAGAAACACCGGGGAGCTGTTTTTT
TRBV3-1/TRBV3-2	.	few	TRBJ2-7	CASSHTGKQYF	TGTGCCAGCAGCCACACAGGGAAACAGTACTTC
TRBV4-1	TRBD2	.	TRBJ2-1	CASSQSGLARYNEQFF	TGCGCCAGCAGCCAATCGGGACTAGCGAGGTACAATGAGCAGTTCTTC
TRBV6-5	.	once	TRBJ2-5	CASSPDVETQYF	TGTGCCAGCAGCCCAGATGTGGAGACCCAGTACTTC
TRBV28	.	.	TRBJ1-6	CASSIQEGRNSPLHF	TGTGCCAGCAGTATCCAGGAGGGGCGAAATTCACCCCTCCACTTT
TRBV15	TRBD1	once	TRBJ2-2	CATSKGQYTGELFF	TGTGCCACCAGCAAGGGACAGTACACCGGGGAGCTGTTTTTT
TRBV14	TRBD2	.	TRBJ2-7	CASSQEAASGRSPLYF	TGTGCCAGCAGCCAAGAAGCGGCTAGCGGGAGGTCACCGCTGTACTTC
TRBV10-2	TRBD1	.	TRBJ1-4	CASRNRGRHEKLFF	TGCGCCAGCAGAAACAGGGGGCGCCATGAAAAACTGTTTTTT
TRBV12-3/TRBV12-4	TRBD1	.	TRBJ1-2	CASSLGQGFGYTF	TGTGCCAGCAGTTTGGGACAGGGTTTTGGCTACACCTTC
TRBV6-4	TRBD2	.	TRBJ2-2	CASSEGLAGSGSGELFF	TGTGCCAGCAGTGAGGGACTAGCGGGATCGGGTTCCGGGGAGCTGTTTTTT
TRBV7-3	.	.	TRBJ2-4	CASSLDRTALAKNIQYF	TGTGCCAGCAGCCTAGACAGGACTGCTCTAGCCAAAAACATTCAGTACTTC
TRBV18	.	few	TRBJ2-2	CASSLSVQGPMNTGELFF	TGTGCCAGCTCATTATCAGTGCAGGGCCCTATGAACACCGGGGAGCTGTTTTTT
TRBV4-1	.	.	TRBJ2-7	CASSQAASFSYEQYF	TGCGCCAGCAGCCAAGCGGCTAGCTTTTCGTACGAGCAGTACTTC
TRBV10-3	.	.	TRBJ1-2	CAISESMGGVYGYTF	TGTGCCATCAGTGAGTCGATGGGGGGGGTCTATGGCTACACCTTC
TRBV6-1	TRBD2	.	TRBJ2-2	CASSEEGLAGAGELFF	TGTGCCAGCAGTGAGGAGGGACTAGCGGGAGCCGGGGAGCTGTTTTTT
TRBV12-3/TRBV12-4	.	once	TRBJ2-5	CASSLVREETQYF	TGTGCCAGCAGTTTAGTCCGAGAAGAGACCCAGTACTTC
TRBV6-2/TRBV6-3	.	.	TRBJ2-7	CASSYNARAYEQYF	TGTGCCAGCAGTTACAACGCCAGGGCCTACGAGCAGTACTTC
TRBV28	.	.	TRBJ1-5	CASSSTGIHQPQHF	TGTGCCAGCAGTTCCACAGGGATTCATCAGCCCCAGCATTTT
TRBV11-2	TRBD1	.	TRBJ2-7	CASSLSLGTGDYEQYF	TGTGCCAGCAGCTTGTCGTTAGGGACAGGGGACTACGAGCAGTACTTC
TRBV2	.	once	TRBJ1-2	CASRRDNNYGYTF	TGTGCCAGCAGAAGGGACAATAACTATGGCTACACCTTC
TRBV7-8	TRBD1	.	TRBJ1-2	CASSYRGTANYGYTF	TGTGCCAGCAGCTACAGAGGGACAGCTAACTATGGCTACACCTTC
TRBV7-9	.	few	TRBJ2-1	CASSPLGGTNEQFF	TGTGCCAGCAGCCCCCTAGGAGGGACCAATGAGCAGTTCTTC
TRBV7-2	.	.	TRBJ2-3	CASSLDISTDTQYF	TGTGCCAGCAGCTTAGATATTAGCACAGATACGCAGTATTTT
TRBV6-5	.	.	TRBJ2-2	CASSSTANTGELFF	TGTGCCAGCTCCTCCACAGCGAACACCGGGGAGCTGTTTTTT
TRBV6-5	.	.	TRBJ2-3	CASSYSGPGTQYF	TGTGCCAGCAGTTACTCGGGGCCTGGGACGCAGTATTTT
TRBV3-1/TRBV3-2	TRBD1	.	TRBJ2-7	CASSQGQGSYEQYF	TGTGCCAGCAGCCAAGGACAGGGTTCCTACGAGCAGTACTTC
TRBV4-3	.	.	TRBJ2-3	CASSQDQQGPDTQYF	TGCGCCAGCAGCCAAGATCAACAGGGCCCAGATACGCAGTATTTT
TRBV18	.	.	TRBJ1-2	CASSPRGWDGYTF	TGTGCCAGCTCACCCAGGGGTTGGGATGGCTACACCTTC
TRBV9	.	.	TRBJ2-1	CASSYFDSDNEQFF	TGTGCCAGCAGCTACTTTGACTCAGATAATGAGCAGTTCTTC
TRBV18	.	.	TRBJ1-1	CASSATGSPEAFF	TGTGCCAGCTCAGCAACAGGTTCTCCTGAAGCTTTCTTT
TRBV19	TRBD2	once	TRBJ2-2	CASSSAGEYAGELFF	TGTGCCAGTAGTTCAGCGGGAGAGTATGCCGGGGAGCTGTTTTTT
TRBV15	TRBD1	.	TRBJ2-6	CATRRTGAGANVLTF	TGTGCCACCAGAAGAACAGGGGCGGGGGCCAACGTCCTGACTTTC
TRBV6-4	TRBD1	few	TRBJ2-1	CASARDRDNEQFF	TGTGCCAGCGCCCGTGACAGGGACAATGAGCAGTTCTTC
TRBV27	.	.	TRBJ2-1	CASSPQVASRSGNEQFF	TGTGCCAGCAGTCCTCAGGTGGCTAGCAGGTCGGGCAATGAGCAGTTCTTC
TRBV6-5	TRBD1	.	TRBJ1-1	CASSYRRGHEAFF	TGTGCCAGCAGTTATAGGAGGGGGCATGAAGCTTTCTTT
TRBV12-3/TRBV12-4	.	.	TRBJ2-1	CASSSLNEQFF	TGTGCCAGCAGTTCCCTTAATGAGCAGTTCTTC
TRBV4-2	.	.	TRBJ1-1	CASSQGEARANTEAFF	TGTGCCAGCAGCCAAGGGGAGGCCAGGGCAAACACTGAAGCTTTCTTT
TRBV28	.	.	TRBJ2-7	CASTLGSQGSYEQYF	TGTGCCAGCACCTTGGGGAGCCAGGGGTCCTACGAGCAGTACTTC
TRBV2	TRBD1	once	TRBJ2-2	CASSTGTVNTGELFF	TGTGCCAGCAGCACCGGGACAGTGAACACCGGGGAGCTGTTTTTT
TRBV20-1	.	.	TRBJ1-1	CSATGDTEAFF	TGCAGTGCTACCGGAGACACTGAAGCTTTCTTT
TRBV18	.	.	TRBJ2-5	CASSPNYEQGIETQYF	TGTGCCAGCTCACCAAATTACGAGCAGGGGATCGAGACCCAGTACTTC
TRBV24-1	.	.	TRBJ2-7	CATSEVGDYEQYF	TGTGCCACCAGTGAGGTTGGAGACTACGAGCAGTACTTC
TRBV2	TRBD2	.	TRBJ2-6	CASRERDPPGANVLTF	TGTGCCAGCAGAGAGCGGGACCCGCCTGGGGCCAACGTCCTGACTTTC
TRBV5-1	.	.	TRBJ2-3	CASSLEQGRDTQYF	TGCGCCAGCAGCTTGGAGCAGGGTCGGGATACGCAGTATTTT
TRBV25-1	.	.	TRBJ2-2	CASRGRARGETGELFF	TGTGCCAGCAGGGGTCGGGCCAGGGGAGAAACCGGGGAGCTGTTTTTT
TRBV3-1/TRBV3-2	TRBD2	.	TRBJ2-3	CASSPLAGDLGDTQYF	TGTGCCAGCAGCCCGCTAGCGGGGGACCTTGGGGATACGCAGTATTTT
TRBV28	TRBD2	.	TRBJ2-1	CASSRASGGANEQFF	TGTGCCAGCAGTCGCGCTAGCGGGGGGGCGAATGAGCAGTTCTTC
TRBV4-1	.	.	TRBJ2-5	CASSQDEDLPETQYF	TGCGCCAGCAGCCAAGACGAGGATTTACCAGAGACCCAGTACTTC
TRBV4-3	TRBD2	.	TRBJ2-3	CASSQDHGGADATDTQYF	TGCGCCAGCAGCCAAGATCACGGGGGGGCCGATGCAACAGATACGCAGTATTTT
TRBV28	TRBD2	.	TRBJ2-3	CASSRGGEDTQYF	TGTGCCAGCAGCCGGGGGGGAGAGGATACGCAGTATTTT
TRBV7-9	.	.	TRBJ2-7	CASSLVWSYEQYF	TGTGCCAGCAGCTTAGTCTGGAGCTACGAGCAGTACTTC